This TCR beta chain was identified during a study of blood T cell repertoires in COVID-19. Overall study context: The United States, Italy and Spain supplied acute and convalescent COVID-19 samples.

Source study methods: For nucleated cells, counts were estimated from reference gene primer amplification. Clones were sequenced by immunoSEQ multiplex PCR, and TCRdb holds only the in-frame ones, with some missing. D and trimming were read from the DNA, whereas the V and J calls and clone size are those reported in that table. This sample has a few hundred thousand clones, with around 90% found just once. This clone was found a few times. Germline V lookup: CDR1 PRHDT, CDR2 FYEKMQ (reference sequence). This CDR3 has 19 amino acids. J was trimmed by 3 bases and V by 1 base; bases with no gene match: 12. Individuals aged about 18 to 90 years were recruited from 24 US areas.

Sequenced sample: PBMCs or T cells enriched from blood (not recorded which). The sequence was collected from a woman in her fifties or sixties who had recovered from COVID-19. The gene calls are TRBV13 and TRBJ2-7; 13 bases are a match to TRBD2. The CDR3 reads CASSLARHTGTSGNYEQYF. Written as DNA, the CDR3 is TGTGCCAGCAGCTTAGCAAGACACACCGGGACTAGCGGGAACTACGAGCAGTACTTC.